This is a list of T cell receptor beta chains from one sample in a study of T-cell memory formation after mild COVID-19. Via MiXCR, TCRdb re-called the 5' RACE reads, giving one row per CDR3 protein. This table holds hundreds of thousands of distinct CDR3 sequences, roughly a quarter found once. Source material: PBMCs or a T cell subset sorted from them (not recorded which). Source of these receptors: an adult woman who had mild COVID-19 (a few samples of this study predate the infection). Cell type and time point are not known. CDR3s include the opening cysteine and the closing phenylalanine or tryptophan. A D gene is named only where the DNA matches it firmly. Rows may omit the clone size; those that give it use once, few, many or a size class.

clone_size | d_call | j_call | v_call | cdr3_aa | cdr3_nt
NA | NA | TRBJ1-5 | TRBV6-1 | CASIWRRDSNQPQHF | TGTGCCAGCATTTGGCGCAGGGACTCCAATCAGCCCCAGCATTTT
NA | NA | TRBJ2-7 | TRBV20-1 | CSARDIRIEQYF | TGCAGTGCTAGAGATATACGGATCGAGCAGTACTTC
many | TRBD2 | TRBJ2-1 | TRBV4-2 | CASSRGTSSYNEQFF | TGTGCCAGCAGCCGGGGGACTAGCAGTTACAATGAGCAGTTCTTC
NA | TRBD1 | TRBJ2-1 | TRBV20-1 | CSARDLFPRDRGYNEQFF | TGCAGTGCTAGAGATCTCTTCCCCCGGGACAGGGGTTACAATGAGCAGTTCTTC
NA | TRBD2 | TRBJ2-3 | TRBV4-3 | CASSQDGGGTDTQYF | TGCGCCAGCAGCCAAGATGGGGGGGGGACAGATACGCAGTATTTT
few | NA | TRBJ1-1 | TRBV29-1 | CSVDISPLLANTEAFF | TGCAGCGTTGATATCTCCCCTTTACTGGCGAACACTGAAGCTTTCTTT
few | NA | TRBJ2-7 | TRBV19 | CASREQGGTYEQYF | TGTGCCAGTAGGGAGCAGGGGGGGACCTACGAGCAGTACTTC
few | TRBD1 | TRBJ1-2 | TRBV12-3/TRBV12-4 | CASSSDRGQYYGYTF | TGTGCCAGCAGTTCGGACAGGGGGCAATACTATGGCTACACCTTC
NA | NA | TRBJ1-2 | TRBV6-1 | CASSEKGTGYGYTF | TGTGCCAGCAGTGAAAAGGGCACGGGATATGGCTACACCTTC
NA | NA | TRBJ1-2 | TRBV20-1 | CSADPGANYGYTF | TGCAGTGCTGACCCGGGGGCAAACTATGGCTACACCTTC
NA | NA | TRBJ2-3 | TRBV7-9 | CASSLERILTDTQYF | TGTGCCAGCAGCTTGGAGCGGATACTCACAGATACGCAGTATTTT
few | TRBD1 | TRBJ1-5 | TRBV5-1 | CASSLTGNNQPQHF | TGCGCCAGCAGCCTGACAGGGAACAATCAGCCCCAGCATTTT
NA | NA | TRBJ1-1 | TRBV4-2 | CASSQVGRNTEAFF | TGTGCCAGCAGCCAGGTTGGCAGGAACACTGAAGCTTTCTTT
few | NA | TRBJ1-1 | TRBV4-3 | CASQPRLGAQAEAFF | TGCGCCAGCCAGCCGCGTTTGGGGGCTCAGGCTGAAGCTTTCTTT
few | TRBD2 | TRBJ2-3 | TRBV15 | CATSSGLAGGTDTQYF | TGTGCCACCAGCAGTGGGCTAGCGGGGGGAACAGATACGCAGTATTTT
NA | TRBD2 | TRBJ2-1 | TRBV20-1 | CSAEQPRTSGRGWDEQFF | TGCAGTGCGGAACAACCCCGGACTAGCGGGAGAGGATGGGATGAGCAGTTCTTC
NA | NA | TRBJ1-2 | TRBV24-1 | CATSDGALGNYGYTF | TGTGCCACCAGTGATGGGGCCCTAGGGAACTATGGCTACACCTTC
NA | NA | TRBJ2-7 | TRBV2 | CATQWLAIDEQYF | TGTGCCACCCAGTGGCTAGCGATTGACGAGCAGTACTTC
few | NA | TRBJ2-2 | TRBV9 | CASSLSGTPIGELFF | TGTGCCAGCAGCCTATCCGGGACACCCATCGGGGAGCTGTTTTTT
once | TRBD2 | TRBJ2-2 | TRBV30 | CASGLGGTYTGELFF | TGTGCCTCTGGACTAGGCGGGACTTATACCGGGGAGCTGTTTTTT
NA | NA | TRBJ2-7 | TRBV5-5 | CASSLVAALRSYEQYF | TGTGCCAGCAGCTTGGTAGCGGCCCTCAGGTCCTACGAGCAGTACTTC
few | NA | TRBJ2-7 | TRBV10-3 | CAIRQDSSYEQYF | TGTGCCATTCGACAGGACAGCTCCTACGAGCAGTACTTC
NA | NA | TRBJ2-7 | TRBV7-9 | CASSSRTETSHEQYF | TGTGCCAGCAGCTCCCGGACAGAAACTAGCCACGAGCAGTACTTC
NA | NA | TRBJ2-7 | TRBV7-9 | CASSGGVRANYEQYF | TGTGCCAGCAGCGGAGGGGTCAGGGCCAACTACGAGCAGTACTTC
few | NA | TRBJ2-5 | TRBV3-1 | CASSHAGETQYF | TGTGCCAGCAGCCATGCGGGAGAGACCCAGTACTTC
NA | NA | TRBJ2-1 | TRBV5-1 | CASTLHPLTLDNEQFF | TGCGCCAGCACTCTGCACCCCCTTACCTTAGACAATGAGCAGTTCTTC
NA | NA | TRBJ2-7 | TRBV27 | CASSTPGGPYEQYF | TGTGCCAGCAGTACCCCGGGCGGCCCCTACGAGCAGTACTTC
NA | TRBD1 | TRBJ2-3 | TRBV29-1 | CSVARDRGTDTQYF | TGCAGCGTTGCCCGGGACAGGGGCACAGATACGCAGTATTTT
many | NA | TRBJ1-1 | TRBV20-1 | CSAQGGSIISYTEAFF | TGCAGTGCTCAAGGGGGATCGATCATTTCTTACACTGAAGCTTTCTTT
few | NA | TRBJ2-7 | TRBV4-2 | CASSQPSGVTGIPYEQYF | TGTGCCAGCAGCCAACCAAGTGGGGTAACCGGGATTCCCTACGAGCAGTACTTC
once | NA | TRBJ2-7 | TRBV6-2/TRBV6-3 | CASSYYSSYEQYF | TGTGCCAGCAGTTATTACAGTTCCTACGAGCAGTACTTC
few | NA | TRBJ2-7 | TRBV9 | CASSVDPSASYEQYF | TGTGCCAGCAGCGTAGATCCCTCGGCAAGCTACGAGCAGTACTTC
NA | NA | TRBJ2-3 | TRBV7-9 | CASSLRWGDTQYF | TGTGCCAGCAGCTTAAGGTGGGGAGATACGCAGTATTTT
few | NA | TRBJ1-1 | TRBV18 | CASSPRTPNTEAFF | TGTGCCAGCTCACCCCGGACCCCCAACACTGAAGCTTTCTTT
NA | NA | TRBJ1-5 | TRBV7-2 | CASSTRAGNQPQHF | TGTGCCAGCAGCACTAGGGCAGGCAATCAGCCCCAGCATTTT
NA | NA | TRBJ1-1 | TRBV2 | CASRTATGNTEAFF | TGTGCCAGCAGGACTGCGACAGGGAACACTGAAGCTTTCTTT
few | TRBD1 | TRBJ1-1 | TRBV20-1 | CSAPDREPEAFF | TGCAGTGCTCCGGACAGGGAACCTGAAGCTTTCTTT
NA | NA | TRBJ1-2 | TRBV20-1 | CSAARGDGYTF | TGCAGTGCGGCGCGTGGGGATGGCTACACCTTC
NA | NA | TRBJ2-7 | TRBV11-3 | CASSFMLGFYEQYF | TGTGCCAGCAGCTTTATGTTGGGGTTCTACGAGCAGTACTTC
once | TRBD1 | TRBJ1-5 | TRBV6-6 | CASSYYGQDDQPQHF | TGTGCCAGCAGTTATTATGGACAGGACGATCAGCCCCAGCATTTT
few | NA | TRBJ2-7 | TRBV5-6 | CASSLASGGHLYEQYF | TGTGCCAGCAGCTTGGCGTCTGGGGGACACCTTTACGAGCAGTACTTC
few | NA | TRBJ2-7 | TRBV7-9 | CASSPPLHEQYF | TGTGCCAGCAGCCCACCCCTACACGAGCAGTACTTC
NA | NA | TRBJ2-3 | TRBV21-1 | CASSGRDRVVLGTDTQYF | TGTGCCAGCAGCGGCCGGGACAGGGTGGTTTTGGGGACAGATACGCAGTATTTT
NA | NA | TRBJ2-1 | TRBV6-5 | CAVQKSPEGNEQFF | TGTGCCGTCCAGAAGAGTCCCGAAGGTAATGAGCAGTTCTTC
NA | NA | TRBJ1-1 | TRBV15 | CATSRTRGTEAFF | TGTGCCACCAGCAGAACCAGGGGTACTGAAGCTTTCTTT
few | NA | TRBJ2-2 | TRBV6-1 | CASSEIGDTGELFF | TGTGCCAGCAGTGAAATAGGAGACACCGGGGAGCTGTTTTTT
NA | TRBD1 | TRBJ1-1 | TRBV4-3 | CASSQVRTGVMNTEAFF | TGCGCCAGCAGCCAAGTCAGGACAGGGGTGATGAACACTGAAGCTTTCTTT
NA | TRBD1 | TRBJ2-1 | TRBV12-3/TRBV12-4 | CASRSGTVVYNEQFF | TGTGCCAGCAGGTCAGGGACAGTCGTCTACAATGAGCAGTTCTTC
NA | NA | TRBJ2-7 | TRBV7-2 | CASSPLGGGEQYF | TGTGCCAGCAGCCCTCTGGGGGGTGGCGAGCAGTACTTC
NA | NA | TRBJ1-2 | TRBV20-1 | CSASWWENFGYTF | TGCAGTGCGTCCTGGTGGGAGAATTTTGGCTACACCTTC
NA | NA | TRBJ2-3 | TRBV4-3 | CASSPPRADTQYF | TGCGCCAGCAGCCCCCCGAGGGCCGATACGCAGTATTTT
few | TRBD2 | TRBJ2-7 | TRBV7-6 | CASSLRTSGRPFVTEQYF | TGTGCCAGCAGCCTTCGGACTAGCGGAAGACCCTTCGTCACCGAGCAGTACTTC
NA | NA | TRBJ2-7 | TRBV19 | CASSIGQNEQYF | TGTGCCAGTAGTATTGGCCAGAACGAGCAGTACTTC